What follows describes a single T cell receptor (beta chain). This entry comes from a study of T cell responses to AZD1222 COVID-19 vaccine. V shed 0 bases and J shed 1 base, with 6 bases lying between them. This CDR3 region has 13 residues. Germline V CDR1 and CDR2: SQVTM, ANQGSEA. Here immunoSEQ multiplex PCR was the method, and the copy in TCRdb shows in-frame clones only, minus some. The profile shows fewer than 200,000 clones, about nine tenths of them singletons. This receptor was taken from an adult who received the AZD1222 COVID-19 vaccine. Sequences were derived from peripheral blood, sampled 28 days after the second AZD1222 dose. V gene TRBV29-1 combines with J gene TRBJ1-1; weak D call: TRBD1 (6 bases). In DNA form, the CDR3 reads TGCAGCGTTGAAGACAGGGGGAACACTGAAGCTTTCTTT. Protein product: CSVEDRGNTEAFF.